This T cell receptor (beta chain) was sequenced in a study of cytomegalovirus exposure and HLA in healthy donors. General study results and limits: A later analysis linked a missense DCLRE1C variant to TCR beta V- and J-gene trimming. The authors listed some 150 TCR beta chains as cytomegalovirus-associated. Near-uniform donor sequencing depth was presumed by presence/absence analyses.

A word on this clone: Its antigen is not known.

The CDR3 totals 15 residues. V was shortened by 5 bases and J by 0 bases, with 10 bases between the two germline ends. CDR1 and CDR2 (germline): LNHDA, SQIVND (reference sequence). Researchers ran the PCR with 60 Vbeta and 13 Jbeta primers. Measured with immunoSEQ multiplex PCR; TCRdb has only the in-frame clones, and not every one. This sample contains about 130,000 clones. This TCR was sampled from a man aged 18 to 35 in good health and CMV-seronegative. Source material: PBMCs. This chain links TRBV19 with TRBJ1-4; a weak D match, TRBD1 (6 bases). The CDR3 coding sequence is TGTGCCAGTAGTCGCACAGGGCCAACTAATGAAAAACTGTTTTTT. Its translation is CASSRTGPTNEKLFF. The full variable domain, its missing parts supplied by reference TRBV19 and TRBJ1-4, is DGGITQSPKYLFRKEGQNVTLSCEQNLNHDAMYWYRQDPGQGLRLIYYSQIVNDFQKGDIAEGYSVSREKKESFPLTVTSAQKNPTAFYLCASSRTGPTNEKLFFGSGTQLSVL.